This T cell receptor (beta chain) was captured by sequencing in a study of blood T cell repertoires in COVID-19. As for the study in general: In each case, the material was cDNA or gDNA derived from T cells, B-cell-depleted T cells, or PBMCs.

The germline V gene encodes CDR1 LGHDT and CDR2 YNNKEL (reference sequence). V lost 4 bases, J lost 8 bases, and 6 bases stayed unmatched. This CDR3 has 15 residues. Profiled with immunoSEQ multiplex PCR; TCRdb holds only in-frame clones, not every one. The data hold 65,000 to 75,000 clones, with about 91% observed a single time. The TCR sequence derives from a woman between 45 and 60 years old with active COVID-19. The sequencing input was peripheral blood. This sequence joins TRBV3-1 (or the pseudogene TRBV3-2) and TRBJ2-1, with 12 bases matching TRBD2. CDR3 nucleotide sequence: TGTGCCAGCAGCCCGACTAGCGGGAGTAGGGATGAGCAGTTCTTC. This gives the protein CASSPTSGSRDEQFF.